This section outlines one T cell receptor (beta chain) sequence together with its context. Its antigen is undetermined. The CDR3 has 14 amino acids. The germline V gene has CDR1 LNHDA and CDR2 SQIVND (reference sequence). Trimming took 1 base from V and 6 from J, leaving 13 bases between them. The source of the sample is a study of T cells in localized non-small cell lung cancer. Here immunoSEQ multiplex PCR was the method, and the copy in TCRdb shows in-frame clones only, minus some. The sample lists about 53,000 clones; 75% to 90% were seen once. The study's findings and limits: It was uninvolved adjacent lung that showed the highest T cell clonality, exceeding tumor. Among blood samples, higher T cell density accompanied longer overall survival. Within adjacent lung there appeared a median around 57 of the top 100 tumor clones.

This TCR was recovered from a man between 40 and 70 years old with stage III lung adenocarcinoma. The gene calls are TRBV19 and TRBJ2-7; D not certain. Sequenced here: peripheral blood mononuclear cells, sampled before any cancer treatment. CDR3 DNA: TGTGCCAGTAGTATAGCCTCCTCCCCCAGCGAGCAGTACTTC. Protein sequence: CASSIASSPSEQYF.